This T cell receptor (beta chain) was captured by sequencing in a study of T cell changes during pregnancy in multiple sclerosis. The repertoire was sequenced with immunoSEQ multiplex PCR; TCRdb's copy has only in-frame clones and lacks some. Here the sample spans approximately 100,000 clones, approximately 90% being singletons. Germline values: CDR1 MNHEY, CDR2 SVGAGI. There are 14 residues in the CDR3. Trimming removed 7 bases at V and 4 bases at J, with 16 bases between. This clone showed up just once. This sample comprised peripheral blood, obtained after pregnancy. The chain uses TRBV6-5 and TRBJ1-2, with D maybe TRBD1 (6 bases). The TCR was taken from a female donor with multiple sclerosis, enrolled in a pregnancy study. The CDR3 region is CASTLAQGTYGYTF. The DNA for the CDR3 is TGTGCCAGCACCCTCGCACAGGGAACCTATGGCTACACCTTC.